What follows are 6 T cell receptor beta chains derived from one specimen sequenced in a study of tumor-infiltrating lymphocytes in primary liver carcinoma. For blood RNA, unsorted whole blood served as the source, and germline DNA was extracted too. The researchers produced TCR beta cDNA from approximately 0.45 ug total RNA with a constant-region primer. Libraries of TCR beta came from three nested multiplex PCR rounds with slightly modified ARM-PCR. Two initial PCR rounds of ten to eleven cycles each paired TRBV1-TRBV30 forward primers with a C-beta reverse primer. TCRdb re-analysed the multiplex PCR reads in MiXCR, keeping a single row per CDR3 protein. The repertoire consists of some 190,000 distinct CDR3 sequences, with about 60% occurring once and the leading ten covering 72%. Sequencing used peripheral blood. All receptors derive from a man aged 35 to 55 with primary liver carcinoma and hepatitis B virus infection.

This clonotype appeared a few times. This chain connects TRBV6-1 to TRBJ1-2; a possible D gene is TRBD1 (5 bases). The V gene's germline CDR1 is MNHNS and CDR2 SASEGT. Trimming removed 7 bases from V and 5 bases from J, with 14 bases in between. The CDR3 runs 13 residues. The CDR3 region has the DNA TGTGCCAGCACCCCGGGTGAGGGGTATGGCTACACCTTC. Encoded protein: CASTPGEGYGYTF.

The chain couples TRBV28 to TRBJ1-1, with 10 bases matching TRBD1. CDR3 size: 15 residues. The V segment lost 6 bases and the J segment 0 bases; nucleotides outside the gene matches: 4. Germline V gives CDR1 MDHEN, CDR2 SYDVKM. The CDR3 DNA reads as TGTGCCAGCAGGCCGGGACAGGGGTTGAACACTGAAGCTTTCTTT. This sequence encodes CASRPGQGLNTEAFF.

This clonotype has a count of ten or more. This CDR3 reads CASSLPRGPREGTGELFF. Written as DNA, the CDR3 is TGTGCCAGCAGCTTACCCCGGGGACCTAGGGAGGGCACCGGGGAGCTGTTTTTT. The V gene is TRBV11-2, the J gene TRBJ2-2; TRBD2 matches 7 bases. V trimming: 2 bases; J trimming: 4 bases; junction bases outside the gene matches: 13. Germline CDR1 reads SGHAT; CDR2 reads FQNNGV. This CDR3 is 18 amino acids long.

With respect to this clonotype: A much larger clone lies one base from this, so it may be a read error. The V call is TRBV11-2, the J call TRBJ2-3; no clear D gene. This CDR3 has 14 residues. Germline CDR1 SGHAT, CDR2 FQNNGV. For the CDR3, the DNA is TGTACCAGCAGCTTTTCGCCCGACACAGATACGCAGTATTTT. The encoded protein is CTSSFSPDTDTQYF.

The sample holds a few counts of this clonotype. The chain couples TRBV29-1 to TRBJ2-3, with 9 bases that match TRBD2. The V gene end was trimmed by 3 bases and the J gene end by 0 bases; junction bases not matched to a gene: 10. This CDR3 spans 17 amino acids. Germline V gene sequence: CDR1 SQVTM, CDR2 ANQGSEA. The CDR3 here is CSVEAGGTAQSTDTQYF. CDR3 in DNA: TGCAGCGTTGAGGCGGGAGGGACTGCTCAGAGCACAGATACGCAGTATTTT.

The chain combines TRBV6-6 with TRBJ2-1; 11 bases are shared with TRBD2. Germline-derived CDR1 and CDR2 are MNHNY and SVGAGI (reference sequence). V lost 0 bases to trimming and J lost 3 bases; unmatched junction nucleotides: 1. The CDR3 totals 16 residues. The CDR3 sequence is CASSYSGLAGYNEQFF. The CDR3, as DNA: TGTGCCAGCAGTTACTCCGGACTAGCGGGCTACAATGAGCAGTTCTTC.